This entry is about one TCR beta chain. Assay used: immunoSEQ multiplex PCR; TCRdb lists only in-frame clones, some missing. The sample yields about 200,000 clones, 82% seen once. This sample is part of a study of blood T cell repertoires in COVID-19. Losses at the gene ends were 0 bases for V and 1 base for J; bases not matched to a gene: 8. This CDR3 contains 18 residues. Germline CDR1 is LNHDA and CDR2 is SQIVND (reference sequence). The chain employs TRBV19 and TRBJ1-5; 8 bases match TRBD1. Sequenced: peripheral blood. The source is a woman between 65 and 79 years old with COVID-19, enrolled during active disease. The CDR3 DNA reads TGTGCCAGTAGTATAGATCCTCAGGGGGCGCGGAGCAATCAGCCCCAGCATTTT. Residues: CASSIDPQGARSNQPQHF.